Listed below are T cell receptor beta chains from one sample, sequenced in a study of post-analysis software for immune sequencing data. From the PCR reads, TCRdb called clonotypes with MiXCR, one entry per CDR3 protein. The sample has 170,000 or so distinct CDR3 sequences, around 28% seen once. Specimen: blood. The receptors were gathered from a girl aged 5-17 years with multiple sclerosis. Each CDR3 is given with its conserved first and last residue. A D gene is named only where the DNA matches it firmly. Not all rows give a size; the values are once, few, many and, for expanded clones, a class.

v_call,d_call,clone_size,j_call,cdr3_aa,cdr3_nt
TRBV3-1,TRBD1,NA,TRBJ1-6,CASSPGGPNSPLHF,TGTGCCAGCAGCCCAGGGGGCCCTAATTCACCCCTCCACTTT
TRBV15,NA,many,TRBJ2-1,CATSTHPQYNEQFF,TGTGCCACCAGCACCCACCCCCAATACAATGAGCAGTTCTTC
TRBV5-1,NA,many,TRBJ2-7,CASSLAYRGGRSYEQYF,TGCGCCAGCAGCTTAGCTTATCGGGGAGGAAGGAGCTACGAGCAGTACTTC
TRBV29-1,TRBD1,many,TRBJ2-7,CSVTGTDFSYEQYF,TGCAGCGTAACCGGGACAGACTTCTCCTACGAGCAGTACTTC
TRBV7-9,TRBD2,NA,TRBJ2-5,CASIPSGSPYQETQYF,TGTGCCAGCATCCCTAGCGGGAGTCCTTACCAAGAGACCCAGTACTTC
TRBV7-9,NA,NA,TRBJ2-3,CASSPPGADTQYF,TGTGCCAGCAGCCCGCCGGGGGCAGATACGCAGTATTTT
TRBV5-1,NA,NA,TRBJ2-2,CASSLRFPRDFTGELFF,TGCGCCAGCAGCTTGAGGTTCCCCAGGGATTTCACCGGGGAGCTGTTTTTT
TRBV20-1,NA,NA,TRBJ2-4,CSARDVGVAKNIQYF,TGCAGTGCTAGAGACGTCGGGGTAGCCAAAAACATTCAGTACTTC
TRBV5-1,NA,NA,TRBJ1-5,CASSLGMENQPQHF,TGCGCCAGCAGCTTGGGTATGGAGAATCAGCCCCAGCATTTT
TRBV12-3/TRBV12-4,NA,NA,TRBJ2-7,CASSLTGEPNNEQYF,TGTGCCAGCAGTTTAACGGGGGAGCCCAACAATGAGCAGTACTTC
TRBV7-3,NA,few,TRBJ1-1,CASSTGPNTEAFF,TGTGCCAGCAGTACCGGGCCAAACACTGAAGCTTTCTTT
TRBV29-1,TRBD2,many,TRBJ2-7,CSVEREGYSVYEQYF,TGCAGCGTTGAAAGGGAGGGCTACTCCGTCTACGAGCAGTACTTC
TRBV2,NA,NA,TRBJ1-5,CASSEGRLRQPQHF,TGTGCCAGCAGTGAGGGAAGATTGAGGCAGCCCCAGCATTTT
TRBV3-1,TRBD2,NA,TRBJ2-5,CASSLTLAGGNEQYF,TGTGCCAGCAGCCTTACCTTAGCGGGGGGTAATGAGCAGTACTTC
TRBV7-2,TRBD2,NA,TRBJ2-5,CASSAGLAGGETQYF,TGTGCCAGCAGCGCGGGACTAGCGGGGGGAGAGACCCAGTACTTC
TRBV29-1,NA,NA,TRBJ1-1,CSVVGGGTEAFF,TGCAGCGTTGTCGGGGGCGGGACTGAAGCTTTCTTT
TRBV7-8,NA,many,TRBJ2-5,CASNQDRLIETQYF,TGTGCCAGCAACCAGGACAGATTAATAGAGACCCAGTACTTC
TRBV3-1,TRBD2,many,TRBJ2-1,CASSQGPLAGGPNEQFF,TGTGCCAGCAGCCAAGGTCCCCTAGCGGGAGGGCCAAATGAGCAGTTCTTC
TRBV24-1,NA,NA,TRBJ2-2,CATSGVLPNTGELFF,TGTGCCACCTCGGGGGTCCTCCCGAACACCGGGGAGCTGTTTTTT
TRBV12-3/TRBV12-4,TRBD1,many,TRBJ2-1,CASSRGQGASEQFF,TGTGCCAGCAGTCGAGGACAGGGGGCGAGTGAGCAGTTCTTC
TRBV29-1,NA,few,TRBJ2-5,CGVGPGSLQEQYF,TGCGGCGTTGGGCCAGGGAGTCTACAAGAGCAGTACTTC
TRBV19,NA,NA,TRBJ2-4,CASSKDGTLLAKNIQYF,TGTGCCAGTAGTAAGGACGGGACCCTCCTAGCCAAAAACATTCAGTACTTC
TRBV5-1,TRBD1,NA,TRBJ2-1,CASSFTGGGSSYNEQFF,TGCGCCAGCAGCTTTACAGGGGGTGGGAGCTCCTACAATGAGCAGTTCTTC
TRBV5-1,NA,few,TRBJ2-3,CASSFIPGADTQYF,TGCGCCAGCAGCTTTATCCCGGGCGCAGATACGCAGTATTTT
TRBV5-8,TRBD1,many,TRBJ2-7,CASRGGTGSNEQYF,TGTGCCAGCAGGGGCGGGACAGGGTCCAACGAGCAGTACTTC
TRBV7-2,NA,many,TRBJ2-1,CASSLGVGSHNEQFF,TGTGCCAGCAGCTTAGGAGTCGGGAGTCACAATGAGCAGTTCTTC